This entry lists 14 T cell receptor beta chains sequenced from one sample in a study of T cell responses to AZD1222 COVID-19 vaccine. Generated by immunoSEQ multiplex PCR, the TCRdb table keeps only in-frame clones and is missing some. The table has roughly 140,000 clones, around 93% seen once; the top ten hold less than 2%. Material: peripheral blood, obtained on day 0 of AZD1222 vaccination. These receptors were collected from an adult in good health.

V usage is TRBV6-1 and J usage is TRBJ2-1; no firm D call. Germline V gene lookup returns CDR1 MNHNS and CDR2 SASEGT. V was clipped by 1 base and J by 4 bases, with 11 bases between them. CDR3 length: 15 amino acids. The CDR3 bases are TGTGCCAGCAGTGAAGAGGGTCCCTGGTACAATGAGCAGTTCTTC. It yields the protein CASSEEGPWYNEQFF.

The chain combines TRBV7-8 with TRBJ2-7; a weak D match, TRBD2 (6 bases). The germline V and J ends were trimmed by 2 bases and 2 bases, with 13 bases remaining between them. From germline, CDR1 is SGHVS and CDR2 FQNEAQ. The CDR3 has 15 amino acids. This CDR3 reads CASSLTGTSAYEQYF. Written as DNA, the CDR3 is TGTGCCAGCAGCTTAACCGGGACTTCTGCCTACGAGCAGTACTTC.

This sequence joins TRBV10-3 and TRBJ1-1, with a possible D match to TRBD1 (5 bases). Germline V lookup: CDR1 ENHRY, CDR2 SYGVKD. V shed 1 base and J shed 5 bases, with 17 bases lying between them. CDR3 length: 16 amino acids. CDR3 nucleotide sequence: TGTGCCATCAGTGAGTTCAGACAGACCGAGACGACTGAAGCTTTCTTT. Its protein product is CAISEFRQTETTEAFF.

The chain is built from TRBV5-1 and TRBJ1-1; no clear D gene. Looked up from germline, CDR1 is SGHRS and CDR2 is YFSETQ. The CDR3 has 16 amino acids. The V end was cut by 0 bases, the J end by 3 bases, with 15 bases between. In DNA, the CDR3 is TGCGCCAGCAGCTTGGGACTGTTGAGGAGGGACACTGAAGCTTTCTTT. Its protein is CASSLGLLRRDTEAFF.

The chain couples TRBV7-9 to TRBJ1-1, with TRBD1 matching 9 bases. Germline CDR1 and CDR2: SEHNR and FQNEAQ (reference sequence). Trimming cost V 1 base and J 5 bases; bases outside gene matches: 5. There are 15 residues in the CDR3. In DNA, the CDR3 is TGTGCCAGCAGCTTAGGACAGGGGGTGTGGACTGAAGCTTTCTTT. This gives the protein CASSLGQGVWTEAFF. The whole variable domain, filled in from reference TRBV7-9 and TRBJ1-1, reads DTGVSQNPRHKITKRGQNVTFRCDPISEHNRLYWYRQTLGQGPEFLTYFQNEAQLEKSRLLSDRFSAERPKGSFSTLEIQRTEQGDSAMYLCASSLGQGVWTEAFFGQGTRLTVV.

The J gene is TRBJ1-5, the V gene TRBV6-5, with D maybe TRBD1 (5 bases). This CDR3 has 14 residues. With 10 bases removed from V and 5 bases from J, the gap between germline ends came to 18 bases. In germline, CDR1 is MNHEY, CDR2 SVGAGI. CDR3 sequence (DNA): TGTGCCATCCGATCGGCAGGGTCCCATCAGCCCCAGCATTTT. Amino acids: CAIRSAGSHQPQHF.

The V call is TRBV12-3 or TRBV12-4, the J call TRBJ2-5; 9 bases map to TRBD2. The CDR3 contains 12 residues. V gave up 3 bases and J gave up 14 bases; unmatched junction bases: 7. The DNA of the CDR3 is TGTGCCAGCAGTTTTTTCCTAGCGGGATCCTACTTC. Its translation: CASSFFLAGSYF.

This chain uses TRBV7-9 with TRBJ1-6; D perhaps matches TRBD1 (5 bases). This CDR3 is 15 amino acids long. Deletions cut 5 bases from V and 10 bases from J, with 18 bases between. Germline V lookup: CDR1 SEHNR, CDR2 FQNEAQ (reference sequence). The CDR3 bases are TGTGCCAGCAGCCTCCCGGGACGGGAGGGATCACCCCTCCACTTT. Its translation is CASSLPGREGSPLHF.

V is TRBV5-4 and J is TRBJ1-2, with D unclear. V lost 9 bases and J 4 bases, leaving 16 bases between the germline ends. Germline CDR1 and CDR2: SGHNT and YYREEE (reference sequence). CDR3 length equals 13 residues. The CDR3 protein is CATGRSPSYGYTF. The DNA for the CDR3 is TGTGCCACCGGCAGGTCACCAAGCTATGGCTACACCTTC.

This chain joins TRBV2 and TRBJ1-2; no clear D gene. CDR1 is SNHLY and CDR2 is FYNNEI in the germline V gene. V lost 8 bases and J lost 8, with 27 bases in between. CDR3 length equals 16 residues. The CDR3 coding sequence is TGTGCCAGCGAGGCGGATAGGGCAGCTCACACGGGAGGCTACACCTTC. This codes for CASEADRAAHTGGYTF.

V gene TRBV19 combines with J gene TRBJ2-7; 7 bases agree with TRBD1. Germline V lookup: CDR1 LNHDA, CDR2 SQIVND (reference sequence). Germline trimming cut 0 bases from V and 4 bases from J; bases unmatched to any gene: 9. This CDR3 region has 16 residues. CDR3 in amino acids: CASSIDSDRVSYEQYF. For the CDR3, the DNA is TGTGCCAGTAGTATAGATTCTGACAGGGTCTCTTACGAGCAGTACTTC.

This clone appeared once. V and J are TRBV5-1 and TRBJ2-1; 14 nucleotides agree with TRBD2. The trim removed 4 bases at V and 4 bases at J, leaving 4 bases unmatched. CDR1 is SGHRS and CDR2 is YFSETQ in the germline V gene. The CDR3 loop spans 16 amino acids. CDR3 in amino acids: CASSPGTSGSYNEQFF. The CDR3 DNA follows: TGCGCCAGCAGCCCGGGGACTAGCGGGAGTTACAATGAGCAGTTCTTC.

This clone was picked up one time. The V and J genes are TRBV4-1 and TRBJ1-2, with 9 bases aligning to TRBD1. V trimming: 3 bases; J trimming: 1 base; junction bases outside the gene matches: 3. The CDR3 has 15 residues. Germline CDR1 MGHRA, CDR2 YSYEKL. The CDR3 sequence is CASSHPGQGNYGYTF. CDR3 DNA: TGCGCCAGCAGCCACCCGGGACAGGGTAACTATGGCTACACCTTC.

CDR3 bases: TGTGCCAGCAGTCCGTGGGACAGCTCTGGGGCCAACGTCCTGACTTTC. Amino acids: CASSPWDSSGANVLTF. The chain carries TRBV27 and TRBJ2-6; 7 bases align to TRBD1. The CDR3 contains 16 residues. V lost 5 bases, J lost 0 bases, and 4 bases stayed unmatched. The germline V gene encodes CDR1 MNHEY and CDR2 SMNVEV (reference sequence). The full variable domain, rest sourced from reference TRBV27 and TRBJ2-6, is EAQVTQNPRYLITVTGKKLTVTCSQNMNHEYMSWYRQDPGLGLRQIYYSMNVEVTDKGDVPEGYKVSRKEKRNFPLILESPSPNQTSLYFCASSPWDSSGANVLTFGAGSRLTVL.